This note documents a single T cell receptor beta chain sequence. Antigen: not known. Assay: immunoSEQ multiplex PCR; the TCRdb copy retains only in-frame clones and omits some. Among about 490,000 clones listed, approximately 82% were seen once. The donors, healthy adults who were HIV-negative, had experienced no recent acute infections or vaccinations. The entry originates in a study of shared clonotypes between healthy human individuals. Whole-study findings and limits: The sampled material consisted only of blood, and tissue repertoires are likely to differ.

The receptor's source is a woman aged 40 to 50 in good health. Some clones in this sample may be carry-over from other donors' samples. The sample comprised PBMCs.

The CDR3 spells CASSEWSGGPKNEQFF. Written as DNA, the CDR3 is TGTGCCAGCAGTGAGTGGTCGGGAGGGCCCAAGAATGAGCAGTTCTTC. The chain combines TRBV6-1 with TRBJ2-1; TRBD2 agrees at 8 bases. V lost 3 bases and J lost 7; bases outside the gene matches: 11. The CDR3 has 16 amino acids. Germline loops: CDR1 MNHNS, CDR2 SASEGT.